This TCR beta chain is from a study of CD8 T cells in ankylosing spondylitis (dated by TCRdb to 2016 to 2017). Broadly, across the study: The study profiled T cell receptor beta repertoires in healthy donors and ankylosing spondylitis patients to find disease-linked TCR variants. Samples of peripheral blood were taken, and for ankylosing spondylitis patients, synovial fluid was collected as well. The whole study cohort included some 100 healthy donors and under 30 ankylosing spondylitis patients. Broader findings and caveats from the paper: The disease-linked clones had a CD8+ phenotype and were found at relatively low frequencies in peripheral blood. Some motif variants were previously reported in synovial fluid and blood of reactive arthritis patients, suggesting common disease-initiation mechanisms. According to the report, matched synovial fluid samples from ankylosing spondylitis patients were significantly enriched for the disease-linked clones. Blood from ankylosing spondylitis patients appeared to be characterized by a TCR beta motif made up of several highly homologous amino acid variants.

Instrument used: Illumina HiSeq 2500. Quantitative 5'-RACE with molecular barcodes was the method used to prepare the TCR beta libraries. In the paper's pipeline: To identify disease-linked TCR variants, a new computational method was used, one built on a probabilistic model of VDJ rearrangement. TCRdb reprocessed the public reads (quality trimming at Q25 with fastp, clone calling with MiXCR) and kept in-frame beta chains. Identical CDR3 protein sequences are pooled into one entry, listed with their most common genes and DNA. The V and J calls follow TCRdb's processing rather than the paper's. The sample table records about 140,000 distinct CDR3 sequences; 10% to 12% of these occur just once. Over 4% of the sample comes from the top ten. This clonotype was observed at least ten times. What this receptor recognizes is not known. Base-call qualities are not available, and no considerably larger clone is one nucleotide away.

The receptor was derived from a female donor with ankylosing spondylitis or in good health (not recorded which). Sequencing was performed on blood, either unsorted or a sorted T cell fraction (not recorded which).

The DNA is as follows: TGCGCCAGCAGCTTAGAGGGGATGAAGCCCCAGCATTTT. Its translation reads: CASSLEGMKPQHF. The chain joins TRBV5-1 to TRBJ1-5; a weak D assignment points to TRBD1 (5 bases agree). Deletion took 2 bases off V and 8 bases off J, with a span of 11 bases between the germline ends. From cysteine to phenylalanine, the CDR3 is 13 amino acids long. Only the CDR3 part of the read is kept: 39 bases, read in frame from the first base. CDR1 and CDR2, per the germline V gene, are SGHRS and YFSETQ.